This is a list of T cell receptor beta chains from one sample in a study of cytomegalovirus exposure and HLA in healthy donors. TCRdb's table, derived via immunoSEQ multiplex PCR, lists solely in-frame clones and lacks some. The table lists 100,000 to 150,000 clones, about 73% of them singletons. The sequencing input was PBMCs. These receptors all come from a woman between 45 and 65 years old in good health and CMV-seropositive. CDR3s include the opening cysteine and the closing phenylalanine or tryptophan.

TRBJ1-4 TRBV18 15 CASSTRGPSNEKLFF
TRBJ2-7 TRBV18 14 CASSPNEGRYEQYF
TRBJ1-2 TRBV2 15 CASSEAPRGTYGYTF
TRBJ1-2 TRBV11-2 11 CASSPGGGYTF
TRBJ1-2 TRBV6-5 13 CASGEGVTYGYTF
TRBJ2-3 TRBV5-1 14 CASSQTQRPDTQYF
TRBJ1-6 TRBV19 14 CASSGQQGYSPLHF
TRBJ1-3 TRBV7-2 14 CASSLARAGNTIYF
TRBJ2-7 TRBV7-2 13 CASSFGWYYEQYF
TRBJ2-5 TRBV19 14 CASHPGTGQETQYF
TRBJ2-1 TRBV5-1 14 CASSPLAGVDEQFF
TRBJ2-1 TRBV4-3 16 CASSQEVGGSYNEQFF
TRBJ2-2 TRBV5-4 18 CASRRGTSGGGGTGELFF
TRBJ2-4 TRBV5-8 15 CASSSTGGQLNIQYF
TRBJ2-3 TRBV18 15 CASSPQSGGTDTQYF
TRBJ2-7 TRBV6-5 15 CASSALAGGSYEQYF
TRBJ1-1 TRBV5-1 14 CASSIGQLDTEAFF
TRBJ2-7 TRBV7-2 15 CASSVAGRSSYEQYF
TRBJ1-5 TRBV19 15 CASSADRGYNQPQHF
TRBJ1-1 TRBV19 13 CASSIVPETEAFF
TRBJ2-2 TRBV4-3 15 CASSQDGGGTGELFF
TRBJ2-3 TRBV7-9 15 CASSLPGQITDTQYF
TRBJ2-3 TRBV19 14 CASRDRVWTDTQYF
TRBJ2-7 TRBV7-9 13 CSSSLSPTYEQYF
TRBJ2-7 TRBV9 14 CASSAGQGTYEQYF
TRBJ1-2 TRBV10-3 13 CAISSGGNYGYTF
TRBJ2-1 TRBV6-5 14 CASTPPGGRNEQFF
TRBJ1-5 TRBV28 15 CASSLIGDGNQPQHF
TRBJ2-2 TRBV18 15 CASSPLPVDTGELFF
TRBJ1-2 TRBV5-1 15 CASSLTGWQGDGYTF
TRBJ2-7 TRBV5-1 18 CASSRLTSGGAFMYEQYF
TRBJ1-5 TRBV5-8 16 CASSLYLGSGEGPQHF
TRBJ2-2 TRBV29-1 13 CSVEGQTPGELFF
TRBJ2-5 TRBV9 14 CASSVGGGRETQYF
TRBJ1-2 TRBV2 15 CASILVGQGDYGYTF
TRBJ2-5 TRBV7-2 15 CASSLGLAGGETQYF
TRBJ2-1 TRBV11-3 11 CASSSDNEQFF
TRBJ1-4 TRBV9 13 CASSAGLYEKLFF